Here is one TCR beta chain with its context. Antigen unknown. This entry comes from a study of T cells in Graves' hyperthyroidism and ophthalmopathy. CDR1 is MNHEY, CDR2 SMNVEV, per germline (reference sequence). This CDR3 region has 16 residues. Trimming cost V 2 bases and J 2 bases, with 13 bases left between them. A patient was excluded if there was uncontrolled infection, other autoimmune disease, pregnancy or lactation. Authors of the study amplified TCR beta CDR3 regions from RNA transcripts. The HTBI primer set was used in a first-round RT-PCR of the TCR CDR3. TCRdb itself ran the multiplex PCR reads through MiXCR, one entry per CDR3 protein. The sample contains hundreds of thousands of distinct CDR3 sequences, less than 25% of which appear only once. General observations from the study: Most thyroid-expanded clonotypes above 0.001 were also found in blood.

The receptor was isolated from a man aged 25 to 45 with Graves' ophthalmopathy. Input material: blood. J is TRBJ2-1 and V is TRBV27; D is undetermined. The CDR3 sequence is CASSLETRPPYNEQFF. The CDR3 nucleotides are TGTGCCAGCAGTTTAGAGACCCGACCACCCTACAATGAGCAGTTCTTC.